This TCR beta chain was found in a study of OX40 agonist ivuxolimab in advanced cancers. Overall study: Dosing consisted of intravenous ivuxolimab at 0.01 to 10 mg/kg every 2 weeks. Three partial responders included one hepatocellular carcinoma patient and two cutaneous melanoma patients.

The CDR3 contains 16 residues. CDR1 is SGHRS and CDR2 is YFSETQ in the germline V gene. Trimming pared 3 bases from V and 5 bases from J, leaving 18 bases between. The data were produced by immunoSEQ multiplex PCR, yet TCRdb's version contains in-frame clones alone and is incomplete. In the table there are more than 85,000 clones, just under 85% of which are singletons. The sample was CD4+ or CD8+ T cells sorted from blood, taken in a trial of the OX40 agonist ivuxolimab. The J gene is TRBJ2-1, the V gene TRBV5-1, with D possibly being TRBD2 (7 bases). The TCR was taken from an adult with an advanced solid tumor such as melanoma, head and neck, liver or kidney cancer. CDR3 loop: CASSWGGRIVNNEQFF. The CDR3 nucleotides read TGCGCCAGCAGCTGGGGGGGCCGAATAGTTAACAATGAGCAGTTCTTC.